This T cell receptor (beta chain) was profiled in a study of blood T cell repertoires in COVID-19. Background on the study: The study drew acute and convalescent COVID-19 samples from the United States, Italy and Spain. T cells, B-cell-depleted T cells, or PBMCs provided the cDNA or gDNA that served as material.

CDR3 length: 14 amino acids. V dropped 4 bases and J dropped 2; count of bases not matched to a gene: 4. Germline V CDR1 and CDR2: SGDLS, YYNGEE. Per the original data handling: Quantification of nucleated cells was approximated via reference gene primer amplification. Clones were read by immunoSEQ multiplex PCR, and TCRdb kept only the in-frame ones, dropping some. That table is the source of V, J and clone size, and D and trimming were worked out from the DNA. The sample contains fewer than 150,000 clones, roughly 80% of which appear only once. This chain uses TRBV9 with TRBJ2-3; TRBD1 aligns across 7 bases. This receptor was obtained from a woman aged 30 to 39 who had recovered from COVID-19. Sequencing was done on a sample of peripheral blood. The CDR3 sequence is CASSPTGNTDTQYF. For the CDR3, the DNA is TGTGCCAGCAGCCCGACAGGGAACACAGATACGCAGTATTTT. Based on the CDR3 plus reference TRBV9 and TRBJ2-3, the full variable domain is DSGVTQTPKHLITATGQRVTLRCSPRSGDLSVYWYQQSLDQGLQFLIQYYNGEERAKGNILERFSAQQFPDLHSELNLSSLELGDSALYFCASSPTGNTDTQYFGPGTRLTVL.